The 14 T cell receptor beta chains listed next were all sequenced from one sample in a study of shared clonotypes between healthy human individuals. Assay used: immunoSEQ multiplex PCR; TCRdb lists only in-frame clones, some missing. The profile shows about 680,000 clones, less than 80% of them singletons. Material: memory CD4+ T cells sorted from blood. Noted subset: CD45RA-negative fraction. These receptor sequences come from a woman aged 25 to 45 in good health.

The chain carries TRBV2 and TRBJ1-5; tentatively, D is TRBD1 (5 bases). V gave up 5 bases and J gave up 1 base, with 15 bases separating them. CDR3 length: 16 residues. Germline loops: CDR1 SNHLY, CDR2 FYNNEI. The CDR3 loop is CASSTPGRRSNQPQHF. The CDR3 bases are TGTGCCAGCAGTACCCCAGGGCGTAGGAGCAATCAGCCCCAGCATTTT.

V and J are TRBV6-5 and TRBJ1-2; TRBD1 is a possible D gene (5 bases). V lost 5 bases and J 8 bases, leaving 15 bases between the germline ends. Germline CDR1 is MNHEY and CDR2 is SVGAGI. The CDR3 is made up of 13 amino acids. The CDR3, as DNA: TGTGCCAGCAGTCGGTTGGGGACGGGAGGCTACACCTTC. Protein sequence: CASSRLGTGGYTF.

The chain is built from TRBV2 and TRBJ1-1, with a weak D call TRBD1 (6 bases). The V and J ends lost 9 bases and 5 bases respectively, with 10 bases between them. Germline CDR1 and CDR2: SNHLY and FYNNEI. This CDR3 comprises 11 residues. The CDR3 loop reads CASLRGTEAFF. For the CDR3, the DNA is TGTGCCAGTTTAAGGGGGACTGAAGCTTTCTTT. The entire variable domain, with the rest obtained from reference TRBV2 and TRBJ1-1, is as follows: EPEVTQTPSHQVTQMGQEVILRCVPISNHLYFYWYRQILGQKVEFLVSFYNNEISEKSEIFDDQFSVERPDGSNFTLKIRSTKLEDSAMYFCASLRGTEAFFGQGTRLTVV.

The chain is built from TRBV5-3 and TRBJ2-5, with D perhaps TRBD2 (5 bases). TRBV5-3 is sorted into the ORF group, with uncertain function. This CDR3 has 17 residues. Trimming took off 7 bases at V and 2 bases at J, with 24 bases between the two ends. The CDR3: CARFKYGMSAMQETQYF. The DNA for the CDR3 is TGTGCCAGATTCAAGTACGGGATGAGTGCGATGCAAGAGACCCAGTACTTC.

This chain uses TRBV7-9 with TRBJ2-1; D gene ambiguous. CDR3 length equals 17 residues. The germline V gene has CDR1 SEHNR and CDR2 FQNEAQ (reference sequence). V lost 1 base, J lost 1 base, and 14 bases lay in between. DNA for the CDR3: TGTGCCAGCAGCTTAGAAGGAAGTTTTATATCCTACAATGAGCAGTTCTTC. This encodes CASSLEGSFISYNEQFF.

This rearrangement joins TRBV7-2 to TRBJ1-4; tentative D call: TRBD1 (6 bases). Germline CDR1 is SGHTA and CDR2 is FQGNSA. The CDR3 covers 15 residues. The ends were cut back, 5 bases at V and 0 bases at J, with 10 bases in the middle. The CDR3 DNA follows: TGTGCCAGCAGCCTAAACAGGGCAACTAATGAAAAACTGTTTTTT. Its translation: CASSLNRATNEKLFF.

This clone was seen once. The CDR3 DNA follows: TGTGCCTGGACCCCGCAGGTCCAGGAGACCCAGTACTTC. Translated: CAWTPQVQETQYF. V and J are TRBV30 and TRBJ2-5; no clear D. From germline, CDR1 is GTSNPN and CDR2 SVGIG (reference sequence). Trimming took 4 bases from V and 5 from J, leaving 14 bases between them. This CDR3 comprises 13 residues.

This clone has more than one count but fewer than ten. The gene calls are TRBV5-1 and TRBJ1-4; D call uncertain. The germline V gene encodes CDR1 SGHRS and CDR2 YFSETQ. The V end lost 0 bases, the J end lost 8 bases, and 11 bases lay between the germline ends. The CDR3 has 14 residues. As DNA, the CDR3 is TGCGCCAGCAGCTTGGACAGCTTAAAGGAAAAACTGTTTTTT. This codes for CASSLDSLKEKLFF.

The chain uses TRBV18 and TRBJ1-1; TRBD1 is a possible D gene (5 bases). Germline V gene sequence: CDR1 KGHSH, CDR2 LQKENI. The length of the CDR3 is 15 residues. Trimming removed 1 base from V and 2 bases from J, with 11 bases in between. This CDR3 reads CASSPRDSLNTEAFF. CDR3 DNA: TGTGCCAGCTCACCACGTGACAGCCTAAACACTGAAGCTTTCTTT.

The V gene is TRBV28, the J gene TRBJ2-7, with D maybe TRBD1 (6 bases). The CDR3 has 14 residues. From germline, CDR1 is MDHEN and CDR2 SYDVKM. V gave up 5 bases and J gave up 2 bases, with 13 bases separating them. The CDR3, as DNA: TGTGCCAGCAGTCCTGGGGACACCCCCTACGAGCAGTACTTC. Protein product: CASSPGDTPYEQYF.

The chain is built from TRBV30 and TRBJ2-7, with D perhaps TRBD2 (5 bases). Trimming shortened V by 1 base and J by 1 base, and 11 bases separated the two germline ends. This CDR3 spans 14 amino acids. Per the germline V gene, CDR1 is GTSNPN and CDR2 is SVGIG (reference sequence). Here the CDR3 DNA reads TGTGCCTGGAGTGGGGCGGGTGCTTCCTACGAGCAGTACTTC. Its protein is CAWSGAGASYEQYF.

This clone was seen more than once but under ten times. The chain carries TRBV5-1 and TRBJ2-1, with D possibly being TRBD2 (5 bases). The CDR3 extends over 13 amino acids. V lost 0 bases and J 10 bases, leaving 11 bases between the germline ends. CDR1 and CDR2 from the germline V gene are SGHRS and YFSETQ. CDR3: CASSLGTEEEQFF. The CDR3 nucleotides read TGCGCCAGCAGCTTGGGTACGGAGGAGGAGCAGTTCTTC. The variable domain in full, completed from reference TRBV5-1 and TRBJ2-1, reads KAGVTQTPRYLIKTRGQQVTLSCSPISGHRSVSWYQQTPGQGLQFLFEYFSETQRNKGNFPGRFSGRQFSNSRSEMNVSTLELGDSALYLCASSLGTEEEQFFGPGTRLTVL.

The chain links TRBV5-1 to TRBJ2-2; possibly TRBD1 or TRBD2 for D (6 bases each). The CDR3 covers 15 residues. The V and J ends lost 3 bases and 3 bases respectively, with 12 bases between them. CDR1 is SGHRS, CDR2 YFSETQ, per germline. The CDR3 sequence is CASSSGAQYTGELFF. As DNA, the CDR3 is TGCGCCAGCAGCTCGGGGGCTCAATACACCGGGGAGCTGTTTTTT.

This clone was detected only a few times. The V gene is TRBV7-8, the J gene TRBJ2-3; the D is unclear. CDR1 SGHVS and CDR2 FQNEAQ come from the germline V gene. Trimming took 4 bases from V and 5 from J, leaving 7 bases between them. CDR3 length: 12 residues. The CDR3 sequence is CASSSNEDTQYF. The CDR3 region has the DNA TGTGCCAGCAGCTCTAATGAAGATACGCAGTATTTT.